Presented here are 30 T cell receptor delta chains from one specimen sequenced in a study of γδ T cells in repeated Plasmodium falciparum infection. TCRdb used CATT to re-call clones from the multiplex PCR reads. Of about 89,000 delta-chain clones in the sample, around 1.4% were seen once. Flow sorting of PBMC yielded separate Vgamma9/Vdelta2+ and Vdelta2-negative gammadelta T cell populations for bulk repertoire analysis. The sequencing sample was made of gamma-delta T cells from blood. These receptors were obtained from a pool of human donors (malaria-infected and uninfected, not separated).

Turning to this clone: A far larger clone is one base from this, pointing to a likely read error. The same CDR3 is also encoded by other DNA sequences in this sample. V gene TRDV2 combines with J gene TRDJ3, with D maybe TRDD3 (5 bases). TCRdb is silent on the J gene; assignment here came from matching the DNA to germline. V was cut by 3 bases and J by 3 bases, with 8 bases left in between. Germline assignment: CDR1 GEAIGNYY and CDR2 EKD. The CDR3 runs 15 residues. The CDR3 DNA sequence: TGTGCCTGTGACTTTGGATACTGGGACACCCGACAGATGTTTTTC. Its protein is CACDFGYWDTRQMFF.

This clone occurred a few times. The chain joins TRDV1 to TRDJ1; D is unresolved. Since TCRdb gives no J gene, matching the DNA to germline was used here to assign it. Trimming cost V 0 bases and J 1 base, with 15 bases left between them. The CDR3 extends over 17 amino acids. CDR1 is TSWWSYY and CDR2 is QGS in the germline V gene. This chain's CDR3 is CALGELTSYIFTDKLIF. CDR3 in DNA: TGTGCTCTTGGGGAACTTACATCATATATCTTCACCGATAAACTCATCTTT.

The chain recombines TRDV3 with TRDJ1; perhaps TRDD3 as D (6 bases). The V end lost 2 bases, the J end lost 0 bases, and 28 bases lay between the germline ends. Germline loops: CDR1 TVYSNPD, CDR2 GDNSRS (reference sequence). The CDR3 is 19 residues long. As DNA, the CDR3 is TGTGCCTTTCCCTACCGGAATGGGGGTCCGGGAGGATACACCGATAAACTCATCTTT. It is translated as CAFPYRNGGPGGYTDKLIF.

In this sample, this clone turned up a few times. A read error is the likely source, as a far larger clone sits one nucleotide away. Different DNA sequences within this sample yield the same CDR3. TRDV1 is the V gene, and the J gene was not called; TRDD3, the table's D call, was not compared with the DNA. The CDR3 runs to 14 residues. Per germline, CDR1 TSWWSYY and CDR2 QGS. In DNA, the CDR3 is TGTGCTCTTGGGGGTCCTGGTGACACCGATAAGCTCATCTTT. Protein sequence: CALGGPGDTDKLIF.

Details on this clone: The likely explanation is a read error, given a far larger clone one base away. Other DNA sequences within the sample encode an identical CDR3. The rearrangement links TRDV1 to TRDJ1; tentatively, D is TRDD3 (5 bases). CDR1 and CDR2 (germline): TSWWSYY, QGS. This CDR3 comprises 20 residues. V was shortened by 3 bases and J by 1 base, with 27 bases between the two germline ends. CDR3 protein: CALGEWGTPTDNPGTDKLIF. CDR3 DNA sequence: TGTGCTCTTGGGGAGTGGGGTACTCCGACGGATAACCCCGGCACCGATAAACTCATCTTT.

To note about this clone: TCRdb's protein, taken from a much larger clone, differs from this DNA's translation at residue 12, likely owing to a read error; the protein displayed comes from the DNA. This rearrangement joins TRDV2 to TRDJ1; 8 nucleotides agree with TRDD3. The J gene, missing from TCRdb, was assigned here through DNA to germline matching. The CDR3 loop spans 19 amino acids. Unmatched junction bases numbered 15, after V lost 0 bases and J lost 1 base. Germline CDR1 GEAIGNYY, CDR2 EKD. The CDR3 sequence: CACDTLGGDTEEVTDKLIF. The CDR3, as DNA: TGTGCCTGTGACACCCTCGGTGGGGATACCGAGGAGGTCACCGATAAACTCATCTTT.

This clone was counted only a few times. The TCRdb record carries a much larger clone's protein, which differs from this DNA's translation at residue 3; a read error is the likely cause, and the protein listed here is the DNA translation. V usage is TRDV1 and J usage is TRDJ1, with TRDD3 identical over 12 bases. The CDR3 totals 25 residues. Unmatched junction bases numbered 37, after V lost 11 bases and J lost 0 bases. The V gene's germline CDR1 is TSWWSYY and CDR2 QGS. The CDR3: CAIDSLQSTGGYSNAKKPYTDKLIF. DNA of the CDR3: TGTGCTATTGATTCCCTACAATCTACTGGGGGATACTCCAACGCCAAAAAACCGTACACCGATAAACTCATCTTT.

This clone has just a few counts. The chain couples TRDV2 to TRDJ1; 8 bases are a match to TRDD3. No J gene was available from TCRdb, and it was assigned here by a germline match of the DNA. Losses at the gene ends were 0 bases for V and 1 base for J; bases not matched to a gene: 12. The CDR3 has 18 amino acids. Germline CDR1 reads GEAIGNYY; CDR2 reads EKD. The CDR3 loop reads CACDTVGGGSGVTDKLIF. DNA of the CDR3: TGTGCCTGTGACACCGTAGGTGGGGGATCCGGGGTCACCGATAAACTCATCTTT.

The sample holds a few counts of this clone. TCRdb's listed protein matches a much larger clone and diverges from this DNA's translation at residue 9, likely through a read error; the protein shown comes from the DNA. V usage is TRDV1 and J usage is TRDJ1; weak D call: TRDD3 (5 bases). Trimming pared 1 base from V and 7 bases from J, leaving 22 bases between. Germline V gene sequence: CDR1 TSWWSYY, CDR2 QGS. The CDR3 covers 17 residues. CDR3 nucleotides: TGTGCTCTTGGGGAACCCTTATCTGCCTGGGCAGGACGTAAACTCATCTTT. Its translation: CALGEPLSAWAGRKLIF.

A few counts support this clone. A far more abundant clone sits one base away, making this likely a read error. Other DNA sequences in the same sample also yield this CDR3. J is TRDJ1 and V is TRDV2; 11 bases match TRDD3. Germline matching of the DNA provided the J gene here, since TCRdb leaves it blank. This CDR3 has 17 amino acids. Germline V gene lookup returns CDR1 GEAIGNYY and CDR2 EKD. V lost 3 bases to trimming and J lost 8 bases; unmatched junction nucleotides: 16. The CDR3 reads CACDPVLGDRGLKKLIF. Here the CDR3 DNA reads TGTGCCTGTGACCCTGTACTGGGGGATAGGGGCCTGAAGAAACTCATCTTT.

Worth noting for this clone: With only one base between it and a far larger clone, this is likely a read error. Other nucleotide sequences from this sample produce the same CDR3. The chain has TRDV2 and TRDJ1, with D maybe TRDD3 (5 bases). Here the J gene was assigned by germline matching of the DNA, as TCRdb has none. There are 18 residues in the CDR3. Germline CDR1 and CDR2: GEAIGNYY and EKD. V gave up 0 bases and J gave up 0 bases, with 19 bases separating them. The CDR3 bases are TGTGCCTGTGACACCCTGGACTGGAATGAGCTATACACCGATAAACTCATCTTT. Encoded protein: CACDTLDWNELYTDKLIF.

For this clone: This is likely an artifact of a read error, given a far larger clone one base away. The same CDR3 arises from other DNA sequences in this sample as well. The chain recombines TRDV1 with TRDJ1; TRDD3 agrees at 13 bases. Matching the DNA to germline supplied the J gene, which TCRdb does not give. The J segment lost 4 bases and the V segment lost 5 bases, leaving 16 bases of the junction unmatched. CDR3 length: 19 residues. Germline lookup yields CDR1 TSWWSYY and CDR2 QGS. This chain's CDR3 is CALGNPSSYTGGYDDKLIF. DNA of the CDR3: TGTGCTCTTGGGAACCCGTCTTCCTATACTGGGGGATACGACGATAAACTCATCTTT.

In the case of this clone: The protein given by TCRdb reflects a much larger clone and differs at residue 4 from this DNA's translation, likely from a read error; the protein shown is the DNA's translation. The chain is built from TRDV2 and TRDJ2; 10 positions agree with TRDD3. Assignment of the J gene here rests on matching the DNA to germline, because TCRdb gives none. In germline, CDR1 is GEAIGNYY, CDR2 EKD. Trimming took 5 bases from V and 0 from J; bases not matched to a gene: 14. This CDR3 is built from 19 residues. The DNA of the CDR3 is TGTGCCTGTGGCCCCATAGGGGTGGGGGATACACCTTTGACAGCACAACTCTTCTTT. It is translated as CACGPIGVGDTPLTAQLFF.

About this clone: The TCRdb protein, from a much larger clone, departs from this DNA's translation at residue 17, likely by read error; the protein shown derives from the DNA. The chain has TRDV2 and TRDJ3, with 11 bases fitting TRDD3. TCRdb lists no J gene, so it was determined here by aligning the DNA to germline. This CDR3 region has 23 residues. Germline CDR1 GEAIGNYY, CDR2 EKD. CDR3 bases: TGTGCCTGTGACACCGTGGACCTGGGGGATACTTTTGTGGGCTCCTGGGGCACCCGACAGATGTTTTTC. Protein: CACDTVDLGDTFVGSWGTRQMFF.

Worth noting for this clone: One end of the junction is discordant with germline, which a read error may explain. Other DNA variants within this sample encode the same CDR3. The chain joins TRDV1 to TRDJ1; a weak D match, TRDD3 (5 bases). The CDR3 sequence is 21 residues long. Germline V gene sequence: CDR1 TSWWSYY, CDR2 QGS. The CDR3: CALGELKRTGHHQWGTDKLIF. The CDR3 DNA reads TGTGCTCTTGGGGAGCTCAAGCGGACGGGTCACCATCAATGGGGCACCGATAAGCTCATCTTT.

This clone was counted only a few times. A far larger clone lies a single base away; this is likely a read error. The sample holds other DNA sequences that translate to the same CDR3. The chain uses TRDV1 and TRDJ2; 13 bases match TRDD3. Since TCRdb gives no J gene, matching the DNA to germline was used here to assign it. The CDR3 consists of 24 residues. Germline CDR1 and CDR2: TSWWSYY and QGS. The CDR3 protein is CALGESITFPPFTGGYAGAAQLFF. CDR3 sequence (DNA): TGTGCTCTTGGGGAATCGATAACCTTCCCACCTTTTACTGGGGGATACGCGGGAGCAGCGCAACTCTTCTTT.

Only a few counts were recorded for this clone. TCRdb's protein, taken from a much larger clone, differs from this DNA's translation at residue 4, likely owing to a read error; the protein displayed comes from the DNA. The CDR3 DNA is TGTGCTCTTGAGATCCGAACTGGGGGATTATCCGCCAAACTCATCTTT. This translates into CALEIRTGGLSAKLIF. The chain recombines TRDV1 with TRDJ1; 10 nucleotides align to TRDD3. The J gene is absent in TCRdb and was assigned here via DNA matching to germline. With V trimmed by 7 bases and J by 8 bases, 16 bases remained unmatched. Germline-derived CDR1 and CDR2 are TSWWSYY and QGS. The CDR3 is 16 amino acids.

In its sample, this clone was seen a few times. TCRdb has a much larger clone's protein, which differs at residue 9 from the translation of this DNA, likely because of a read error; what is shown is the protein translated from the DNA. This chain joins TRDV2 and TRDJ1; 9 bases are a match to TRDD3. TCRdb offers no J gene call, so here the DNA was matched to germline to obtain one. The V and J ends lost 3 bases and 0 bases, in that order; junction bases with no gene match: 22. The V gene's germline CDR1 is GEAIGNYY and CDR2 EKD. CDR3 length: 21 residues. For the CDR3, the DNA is TGTGCCTGTGACCGCTTGGTTCCTGCGAGTACTGGGGGACAGTACACCGATAAACTCATCTTT. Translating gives CACDRLVPASTGGQYTDKLIF.

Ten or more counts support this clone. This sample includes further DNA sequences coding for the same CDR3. The CDR3: CACVLLGAPEDKLIF. The DNA of the CDR3 is TGTGCCTGTGTGTTACTGGGGGCCCCCGAGGATAAACTCATCTTT. This chain connects TRDV2 to TRDJ1; 8 bases agree with TRDD3. The CDR3 loop spans 15 amino acids. J gave up 5 bases and V 5 bases, and 12 bases lay outside the gene matches. Germline CDR1 reads GEAIGNYY; CDR2 reads EKD.

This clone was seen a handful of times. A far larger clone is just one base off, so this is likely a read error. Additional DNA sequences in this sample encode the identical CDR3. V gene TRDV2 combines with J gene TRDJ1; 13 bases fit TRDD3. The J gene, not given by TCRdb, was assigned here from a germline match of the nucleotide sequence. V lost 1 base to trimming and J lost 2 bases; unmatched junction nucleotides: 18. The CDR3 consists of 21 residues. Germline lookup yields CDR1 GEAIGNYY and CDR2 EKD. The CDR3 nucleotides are TGTGCCTGTGACACTTTACTGGGGGATACGCACGGCAGGGCCGGAACCGATAAACTCATCTTT. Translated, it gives CACDTLLGDTHGRAGTDKLIF.

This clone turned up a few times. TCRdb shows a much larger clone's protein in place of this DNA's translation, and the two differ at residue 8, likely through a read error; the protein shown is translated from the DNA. The CDR3 DNA follows: TGTGCCTGTGACCCTATGCTTCGGGGGGATACCCCGTACACCGATAAACTCATCTTT. Its protein product is CACDPMLRGDTPYTDKLIF. The chain couples TRDV2 to TRDJ1, with TRDD3 identical over 9 bases. The J gene is absent in TCRdb and was assigned here via DNA matching to germline. Trimming removed 3 bases from V and 0 bases from J; junction bases left unmatched: 16. The CDR3 covers 19 residues. Looked up from germline, CDR1 is GEAIGNYY and CDR2 is EKD.

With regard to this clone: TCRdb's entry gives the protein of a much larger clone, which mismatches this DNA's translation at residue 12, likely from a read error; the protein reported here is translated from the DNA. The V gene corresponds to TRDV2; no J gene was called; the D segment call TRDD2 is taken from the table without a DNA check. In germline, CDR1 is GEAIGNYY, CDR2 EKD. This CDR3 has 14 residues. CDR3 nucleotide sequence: TGTGCCTGTGACACCCTTCCTACTGCCGATAAACCCATCTTT. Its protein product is CACDTLPTADKPIF.

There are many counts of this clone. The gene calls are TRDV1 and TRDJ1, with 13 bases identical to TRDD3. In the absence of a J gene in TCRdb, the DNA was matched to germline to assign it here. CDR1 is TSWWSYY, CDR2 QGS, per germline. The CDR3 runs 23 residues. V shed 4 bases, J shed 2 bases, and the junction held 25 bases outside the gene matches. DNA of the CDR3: TGTGCTCTTGGGGTAGCCCCCCCGGGGGTCCTTTACTGGGGGATACGGGAGACCGATAAACTCATCTTT. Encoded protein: CALGVAPPGVLYWGIRETDKLIF.

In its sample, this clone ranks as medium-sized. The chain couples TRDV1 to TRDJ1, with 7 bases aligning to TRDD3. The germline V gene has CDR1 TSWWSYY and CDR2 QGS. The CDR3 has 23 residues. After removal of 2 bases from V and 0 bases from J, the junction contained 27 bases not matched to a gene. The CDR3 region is CALGETSVLGRLGITTYTDKLIF. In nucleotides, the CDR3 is TGTGCTCTTGGGGAAACTTCGGTTCTAGGGAGACTGGGGATTACTACGTACACCGATAAACTCATCTTT.

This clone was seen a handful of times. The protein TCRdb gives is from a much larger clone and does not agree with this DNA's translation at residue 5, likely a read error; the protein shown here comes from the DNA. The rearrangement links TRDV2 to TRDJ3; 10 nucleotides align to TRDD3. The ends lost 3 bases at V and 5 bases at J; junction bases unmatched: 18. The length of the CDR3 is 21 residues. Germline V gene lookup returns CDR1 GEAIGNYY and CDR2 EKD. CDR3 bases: TGTGCCTGTGACCACATAGTACTGGGGGATGGATTAAGCGGGGACACCCGACAGATGTTTTTC. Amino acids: CACDHIVLGDGLSGDTRQMFF.

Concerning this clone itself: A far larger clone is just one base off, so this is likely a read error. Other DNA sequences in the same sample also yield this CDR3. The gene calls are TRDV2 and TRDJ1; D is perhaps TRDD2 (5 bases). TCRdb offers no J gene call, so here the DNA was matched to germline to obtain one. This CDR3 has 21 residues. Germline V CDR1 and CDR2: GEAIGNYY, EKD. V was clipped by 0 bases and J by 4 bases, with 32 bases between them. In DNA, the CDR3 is TGTGCCTGTGACACCGTTCAAGGGGCTAAAAACTTCCAGGGCGAGGGCGATAAACTCATCTTT. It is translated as CACDTVQGAKNFQGEGDKLIF.

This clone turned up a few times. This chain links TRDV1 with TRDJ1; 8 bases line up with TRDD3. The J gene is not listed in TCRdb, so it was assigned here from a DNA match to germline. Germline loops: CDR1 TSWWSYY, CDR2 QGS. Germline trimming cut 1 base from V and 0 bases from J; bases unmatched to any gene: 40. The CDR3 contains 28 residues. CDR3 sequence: CALGERRLLLLTGGEGGTGGSYTDKLIF. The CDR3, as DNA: TGTGCTCTTGGGGAACGCCGTCTGCTGCTTCTGACGGGGGGCGAAGGGGGTACTGGGGGTTCGTACACCGATAAACTCATCTTT.

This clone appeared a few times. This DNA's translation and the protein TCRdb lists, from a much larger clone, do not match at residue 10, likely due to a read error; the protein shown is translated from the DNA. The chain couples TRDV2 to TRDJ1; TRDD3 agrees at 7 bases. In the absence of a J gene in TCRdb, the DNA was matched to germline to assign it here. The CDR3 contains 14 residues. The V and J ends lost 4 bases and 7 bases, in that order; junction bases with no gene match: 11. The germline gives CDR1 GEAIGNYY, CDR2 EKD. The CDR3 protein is CACERIREAGKLIF. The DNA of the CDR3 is TGTGCCTGTGAGCGGATACGCGAGGCCGGTAAACTCATCTTT.

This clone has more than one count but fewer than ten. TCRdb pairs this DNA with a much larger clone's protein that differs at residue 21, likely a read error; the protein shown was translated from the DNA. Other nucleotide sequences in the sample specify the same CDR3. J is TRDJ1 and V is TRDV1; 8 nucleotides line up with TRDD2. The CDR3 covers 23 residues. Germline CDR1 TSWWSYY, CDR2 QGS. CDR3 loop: CALGELKIFLLTPGIMYTDKPIF. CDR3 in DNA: TGTGCTCTTGGGGAACTCAAAATCTTCCTACTGACCCCGGGTATCATGTACACCGATAAACCCATCTTT.

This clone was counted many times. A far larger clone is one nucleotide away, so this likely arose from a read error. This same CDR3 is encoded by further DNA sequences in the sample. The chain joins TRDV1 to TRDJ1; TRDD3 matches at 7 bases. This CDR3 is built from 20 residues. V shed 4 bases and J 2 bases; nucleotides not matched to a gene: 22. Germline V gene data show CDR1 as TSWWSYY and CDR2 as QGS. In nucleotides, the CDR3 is TGTGCTCTTGGGGGGTCCTTTTTTCTACTCATGGGGATAGTAACCGATAAACTCATCTTT. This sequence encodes CALGGSFFLLMGIVTDKLIF.